The sequence of this T cell receptor beta chain was determined in a study of brain T cells in children with intractable seizures. The study's findings and limits: Viral specificity was inferred only from CDR3 similarity; HCMV serostatus was unknown. Pre-surgery blood may have been undersampled, hiding some clones.

The table came from immunoSEQ multiplex PCR; TCRdb's copy has only in-frame clones and leaves some out. This table has around 41,000 clones, around nine tenths appearing once. About this clone itself: Its target is not known.

Only cases whose brain tissue showed the highest T cell transcript signatures were sequenced. The sequence was collected from a girl aged 2 to 9 with tuberous sclerosis and intractable seizures. The source material was peripheral blood, sampled at surgery.

CDR3 sequence (DNA): TGTGCCAGCAGCTTAGGTCGCACAGATACGCAGTATTTT. It yields the protein CASSLGRTDTQYF. The chain combines TRBV7-9 with TRBJ2-3; D is ambiguous. CDR1 SEHNR and CDR2 FQNEAQ come from the germline V gene (reference sequence). The V gene lost 1 base and the J gene lost 1 base, with 3 bases spanning the gap. The CDR3 is 13 amino acids.